Below, 7 T cell receptor beta chains from the same sample are listed, as sequenced in a study of molecular identifiers for immune sequencing clone quantification. MiXCR, run by TCRdb on the PCR reads, gives a single entry per CDR3 protein. The data hold 50,000 or so distinct CDR3 sequences, with almost 25% observed a single time. Sequencing was performed on naive CD8+ T cells from blood, with Jurkat cell RNA spiked in. Subset defined: FACS-sorted CD8+CD4-CCR7+CD45RA+ naive T cells. These receptors all stem from a human donor in good health. Some libraries in this study had Jurkat cell RNA spiked in.

This clonotype was recorded at least ten times. The chain joins TRBV28 to TRBJ1-5, with a tentative D call TRBD1 (5 bases). Germline loops: CDR1 MDHEN, CDR2 SYDVKM. Trimming removed 2 bases from V and 2 bases from J, with 19 bases in between. The CDR3 loop spans 18 amino acids. CDR3 protein: CASSLRVWQGSGNQPQHF. The CDR3 DNA reads as TGTGCCAGCAGTTTAAGGGTGTGGCAGGGCTCGGGCAATCAGCCCCAGCATTTT.

Remarks on this clonotype: Mismatch with germline at one junction end may stem from a read error. In DNA, the CDR3 is TGTGTCAGCACTCGAGGGGGGGTTCAGTACTTC. Its translation: CVSTRGGVQYF. V is TRBV6-5 and J is TRBJ2-4; perhaps TRBD2 as D (7 bases). This CDR3 contains 11 residues. Germline V gene lookup returns CDR1 MNHEY and CDR2 SVGAGI.

In this sample, this clonotype turned up many times. This chain uses TRBV7-2 with TRBJ2-1, with D hard to call. This CDR3 has 13 residues. CDR1 and CDR2 (germline): SGHTA, FQGNSA. The germline V and J ends were trimmed by 5 bases and 2 bases, with 7 bases remaining between them. For the CDR3, the DNA is TGTGCCAGCAGCCCAACGACCTACAATGAGCAGTTCTTC. Translating gives CASSPTTYNEQFF.

In its sample, this clonotype was seen many times. The chain has TRBV29-1 and TRBJ2-5, with TRBD1 as a possible D gene (5 bases). The CDR3 is made up of 14 amino acids. Trimming stripped 3 bases from V and 4 bases from J, with 15 bases between. Germline V CDR1 and CDR2: SQVTM, ANQGSEA. For the CDR3, the DNA is TGCAGCGTTGATAGCAGGGCAGGCGGAGAGACCCAGTACTTC. Protein sequence: CSVDSRAGGETQYF.

This clonotype was observed at least ten times. V and J are TRBV4-2 and TRBJ2-2; TRBD2 matches at 8 bases. CDR3 length equals 15 residues. Germline loops: CDR1 LGHNA, CDR2 YNFKEQ. V dropped 6 bases and J dropped 0; count of bases not matched to a gene: 3. CDR3 sequence: CASRFSGANTGELFF. CDR3 nucleotide sequence: TGTGCCAGCAGATTTAGCGGGGCGAACACCGGGGAGCTGTTTTTT.

This clonotype occurred many times. This chain joins TRBV7-9 and TRBJ2-2; maybe TRBD1 (6 bases). V was trimmed by 5 bases and J by 7 bases, leaving 20 bases between them. The CDR3 length is 16 residues. From germline, CDR1 is SEHNR and CDR2 FQNEAQ (reference sequence). The CDR3 loop reads CASSPDPGTRGGELFF. The CDR3 bases are TGTGCCAGCAGCCCCGACCCCGGGACCAGGGGCGGGGAGCTGTTTTTT.

This clonotype was counted many times. The chain uses TRBV5-1 and TRBJ2-3; D call uncertain. The V gene's germline CDR1 is SGHRS and CDR2 YFSETQ. The length of the CDR3 is 15 residues. Trimming took off 0 bases at V and 0 bases at J, with 8 bases between the two ends. CDR3 amino acids: CASSLVGTSTDTQYF. The CDR3 DNA reads TGCGCCAGCAGCTTGGTTGGCACTAGCACAGATACGCAGTATTTT.